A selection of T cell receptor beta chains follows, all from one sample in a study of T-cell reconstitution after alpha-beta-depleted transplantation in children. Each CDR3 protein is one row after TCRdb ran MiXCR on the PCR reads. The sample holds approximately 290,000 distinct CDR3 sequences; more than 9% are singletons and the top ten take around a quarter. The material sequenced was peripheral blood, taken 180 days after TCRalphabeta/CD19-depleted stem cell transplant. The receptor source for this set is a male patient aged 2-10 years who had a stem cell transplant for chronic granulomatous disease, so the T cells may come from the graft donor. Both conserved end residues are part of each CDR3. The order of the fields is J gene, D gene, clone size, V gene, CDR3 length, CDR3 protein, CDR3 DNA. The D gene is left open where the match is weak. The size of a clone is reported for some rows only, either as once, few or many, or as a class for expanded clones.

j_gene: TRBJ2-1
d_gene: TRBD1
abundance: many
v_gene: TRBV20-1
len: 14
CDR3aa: CSATQGARYNEQFF
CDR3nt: TGCAGTGCAACACAGGGGGCGCGATACAATGAGCAGTTCTTC

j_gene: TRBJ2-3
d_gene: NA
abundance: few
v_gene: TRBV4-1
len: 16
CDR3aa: CASSQGYSGATDTQYF
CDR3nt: TGCGCCAGCAGCCAAGGGTACAGCGGAGCCACAGATACGCAGTATTTT

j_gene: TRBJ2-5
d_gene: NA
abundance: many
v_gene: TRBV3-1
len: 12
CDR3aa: CASSQSQETQYF
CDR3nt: TGTGCCAGCAGCCAGTCCCAAGAGACCCAGTACTTC

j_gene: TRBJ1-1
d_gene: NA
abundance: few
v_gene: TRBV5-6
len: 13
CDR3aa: CASRHGEVTEAFF
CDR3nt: TGTGCCAGTCGCCATGGGGAGGTCACTGAAGCTTTCTTT

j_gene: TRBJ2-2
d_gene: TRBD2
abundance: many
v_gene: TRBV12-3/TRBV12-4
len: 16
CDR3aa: CASSFPTSGTTGELFF
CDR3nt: TGTGCCAGCAGTTTCCCGACTAGCGGGACTACCGGGGAGCTGTTTTTT

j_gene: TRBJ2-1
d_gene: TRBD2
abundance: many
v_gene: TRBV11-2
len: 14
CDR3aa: CASSTSGSYNEQFF
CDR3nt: TGTGCCAGCAGCACTAGCGGCTCCTACAATGAGCAGTTCTTC

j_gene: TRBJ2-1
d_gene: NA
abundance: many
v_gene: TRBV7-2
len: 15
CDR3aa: CASSSVYREDNEQFF
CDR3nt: TGTGCCAGCAGCTCGGTGTACAGGGAGGACAATGAGCAGTTCTTC

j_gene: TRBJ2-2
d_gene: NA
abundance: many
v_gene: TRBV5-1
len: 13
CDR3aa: CASSLQGAGELFF
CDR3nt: TGCGCCAGCAGCTTGCAAGGGGCCGGGGAGCTGTTTTTT

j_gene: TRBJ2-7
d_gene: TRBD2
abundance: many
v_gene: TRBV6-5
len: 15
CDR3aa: CASTDGLAATYEQYF
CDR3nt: TGTGCCAGCACCGACGGACTAGCGGCCACCTACGAGCAGTACTTC

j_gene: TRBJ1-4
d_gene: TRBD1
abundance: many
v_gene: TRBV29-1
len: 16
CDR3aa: CSVEDTGAATNEKLFF
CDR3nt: TGCAGCGTTGAAGATACAGGGGCGGCAACTAATGAAAAACTGTTTTTT

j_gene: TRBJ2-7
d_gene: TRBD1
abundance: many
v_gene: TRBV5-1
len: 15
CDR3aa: CASSLGTRGLHEQYF
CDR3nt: TGCGCCAGCAGCTTAGGAACCAGGGGGCTACACGAGCAGTACTTC

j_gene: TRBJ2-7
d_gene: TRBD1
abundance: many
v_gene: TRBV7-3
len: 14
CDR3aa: CASSSRDRTNEQYF
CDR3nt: TGTGCCAGCAGCTCCCGGGACAGGACCAACGAGCAGTACTTC

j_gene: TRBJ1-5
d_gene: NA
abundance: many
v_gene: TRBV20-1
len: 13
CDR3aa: CSARAGINQPQHF
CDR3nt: TGCAGTGCTAGGGCGGGAATCAATCAGCCCCAGCATTTT

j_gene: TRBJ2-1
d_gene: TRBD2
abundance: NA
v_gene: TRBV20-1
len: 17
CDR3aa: CSPGWLAGGRGGNEQFF
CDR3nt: TGCAGTCCAGGGTGGCTAGCGGGAGGGCGCGGGGGCAATGAGCAGTTCTTC

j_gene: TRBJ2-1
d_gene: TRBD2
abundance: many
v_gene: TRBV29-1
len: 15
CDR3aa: CSLGLLAGGNNEQFF
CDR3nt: TGCAGTCTAGGGCTACTAGCGGGAGGGAACAATGAGCAGTTCTTC

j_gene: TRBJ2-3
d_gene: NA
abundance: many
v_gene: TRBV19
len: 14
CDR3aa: CASSKTGPTDTQYF
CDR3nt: TGTGCCAGTAGTAAAACGGGGCCCACAGATACGCAGTATTTT

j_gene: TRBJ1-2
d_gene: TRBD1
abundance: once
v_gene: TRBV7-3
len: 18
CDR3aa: CASSSYNGRQGISYGYTF
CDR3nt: TGTGCCAGCAGCTCTTATAATGGCCGACAGGGTATTTCTTATGGCTACACCTTC

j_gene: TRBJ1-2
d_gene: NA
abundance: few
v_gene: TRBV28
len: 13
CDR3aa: CASSPGRGYGDTF
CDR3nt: TGTGCCAGCAGCCCGGGCAGGGGCTATGGCGACACCTTC

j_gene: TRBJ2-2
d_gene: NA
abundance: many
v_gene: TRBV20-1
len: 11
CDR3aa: CSASRTGELFF
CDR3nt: TGCAGTGCTAGCCGAACCGGGGAGCTGTTTTTT

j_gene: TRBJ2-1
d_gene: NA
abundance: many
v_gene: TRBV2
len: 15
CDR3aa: CASSDEAVLYNEQFF
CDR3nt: TGTGCCAGCAGTGACGAAGCGGTTCTCTACAATGAGCAGTTCTTC

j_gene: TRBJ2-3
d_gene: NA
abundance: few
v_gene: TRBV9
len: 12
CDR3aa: CASSVEGDTQYF
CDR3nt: TGTGCCAGCAGCGTGGAGGGGGATACGCAGTATTTT

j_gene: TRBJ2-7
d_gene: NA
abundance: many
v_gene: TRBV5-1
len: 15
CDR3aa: CASSLAKVKGGEQYF
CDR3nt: TGCGCCAGCAGCTTGGCGAAAGTTAAGGGGGGCGAGCAGTACTTC

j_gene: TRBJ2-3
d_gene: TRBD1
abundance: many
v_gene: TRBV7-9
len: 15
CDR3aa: CASTRTGSSTDTQYF
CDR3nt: TGTGCCAGCACGCGGACAGGGAGTAGCACAGATACGCAGTATTTT

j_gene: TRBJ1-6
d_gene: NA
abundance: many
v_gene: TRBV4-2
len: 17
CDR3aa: CASSQDWRESYNSPLHF
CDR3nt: TGTGCCAGCAGCCAAGATTGGCGGGAGTCCTATAATTCACCCCTCCACTTT

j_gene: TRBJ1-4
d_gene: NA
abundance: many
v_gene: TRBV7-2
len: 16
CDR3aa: CASSFRSGGENEKLFF
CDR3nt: TGTGCCAGCAGCTTCCGTTCAGGAGGGGAAAATGAAAAACTGTTTTTT

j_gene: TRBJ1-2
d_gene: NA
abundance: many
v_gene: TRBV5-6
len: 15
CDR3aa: CASSLGWGSEYGYTF
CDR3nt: TGTGCCAGCAGCTTGGGTTGGGGCAGCGAGTATGGCTACACCTTC

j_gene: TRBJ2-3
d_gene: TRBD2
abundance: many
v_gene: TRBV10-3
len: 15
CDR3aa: CAISSLAGVTDTQYF
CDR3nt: TGTGCCATCAGTTCACTAGCGGGGGTCACAGATACGCAGTATTTT

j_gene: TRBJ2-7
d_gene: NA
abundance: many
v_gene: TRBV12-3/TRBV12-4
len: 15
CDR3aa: CASTLRGNFPYEQYF
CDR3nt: TGTGCCAGCACCCTTAGGGGGAATTTTCCCTACGAGCAGTACTTC

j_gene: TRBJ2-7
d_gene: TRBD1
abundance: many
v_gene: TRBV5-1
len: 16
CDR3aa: CASSKAGQGASSEQYF
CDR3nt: TGCGCCAGCAGCAAGGCGGGACAGGGGGCGTCTTCCGAGCAGTACTTC

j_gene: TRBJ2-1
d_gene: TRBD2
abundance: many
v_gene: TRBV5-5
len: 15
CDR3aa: CASSFRWGGINEQFF
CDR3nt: TGTGCCAGCAGCTTTAGGTGGGGGGGGATCAATGAGCAGTTCTTC

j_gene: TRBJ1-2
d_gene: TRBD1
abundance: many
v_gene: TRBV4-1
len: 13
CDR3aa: CASSEPGTAGYTF
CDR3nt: TGCGCCAGCAGCGAGCCCGGGACAGCTGGCTACACCTTC

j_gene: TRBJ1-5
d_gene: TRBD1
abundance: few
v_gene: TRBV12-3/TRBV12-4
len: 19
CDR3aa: CASSLRVQGAIYSNQPQHF
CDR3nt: TGTGCCAGCAGTTTACGGGTACAGGGGGCCATTTATAGCAATCAGCCCCAGCATTTT

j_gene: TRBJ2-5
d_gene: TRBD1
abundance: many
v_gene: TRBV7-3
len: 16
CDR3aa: CASSLGFRTGKETQYF
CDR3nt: TGTGCCAGCAGCTTAGGGTTTAGGACAGGGAAAGAGACCCAGTACTTC

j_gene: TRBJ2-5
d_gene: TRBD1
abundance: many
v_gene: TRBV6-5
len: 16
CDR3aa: CASSYSATGGFETQYF
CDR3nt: TGTGCCAGCAGTTACTCGGCGACAGGGGGCTTTGAGACCCAGTACTTC

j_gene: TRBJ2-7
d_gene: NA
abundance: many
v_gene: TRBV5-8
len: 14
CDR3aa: CASSLIRQPYEQYF
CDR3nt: TGTGCCAGCAGCTTAATCCGGCAGCCCTACGAGCAGTACTTC

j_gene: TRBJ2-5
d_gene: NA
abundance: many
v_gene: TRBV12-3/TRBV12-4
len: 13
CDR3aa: CASSFGVMGTSYF
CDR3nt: TGTGCCAGCAGTTTTGGCGTTATGGGGACCTCTTACTTC

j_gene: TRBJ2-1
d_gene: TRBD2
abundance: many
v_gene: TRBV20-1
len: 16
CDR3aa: CSARLLLAGENNEQFF
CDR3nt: TGCAGTGCTAGACTTCTGCTAGCGGGAGAGAACAATGAGCAGTTCTTC

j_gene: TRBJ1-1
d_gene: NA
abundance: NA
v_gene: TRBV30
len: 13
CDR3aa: CAFFRAVNTEAFF
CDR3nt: TGTGCCTTCTTCCGGGCAGTGAACACTGAAGCTTTCTTT

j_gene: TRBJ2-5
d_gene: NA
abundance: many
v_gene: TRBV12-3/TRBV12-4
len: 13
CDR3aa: CASSFDGPGAQYF
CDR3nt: TGTGCCAGCAGTTTTGACGGCCCGGGGGCCCAGTACTTC

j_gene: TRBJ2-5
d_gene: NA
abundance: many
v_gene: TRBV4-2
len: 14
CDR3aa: CASSQEGAQETQYF
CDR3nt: TGTGCCAGCAGCCAAGAAGGGGCACAGGAGACCCAGTACTTC

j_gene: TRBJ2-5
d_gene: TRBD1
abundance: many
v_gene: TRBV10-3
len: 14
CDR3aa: CAISAPGGPPTQYF
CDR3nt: TGTGCCATCAGTGCGCCAGGGGGCCCCCCGACCCAGTACTTC

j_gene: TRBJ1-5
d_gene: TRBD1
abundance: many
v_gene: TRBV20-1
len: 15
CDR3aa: CSARVRGQGNQPQHF
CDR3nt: TGCAGTGCTAGAGTTCGGGGACAGGGTAATCAGCCCCAGCATTTT

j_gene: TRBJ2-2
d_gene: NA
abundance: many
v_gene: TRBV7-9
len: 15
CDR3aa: CASSLELPNTGELFF
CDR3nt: TGTGCCAGCAGCTTAGAACTCCCGAACACCGGGGAGCTGTTTTTT

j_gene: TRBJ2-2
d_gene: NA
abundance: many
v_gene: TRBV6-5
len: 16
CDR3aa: CASSYSRGRNTGELVF
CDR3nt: TGTGCCAGCAGTTACTCCCGCGGGCGGAACACCGGGGAGCTGGTTTTT

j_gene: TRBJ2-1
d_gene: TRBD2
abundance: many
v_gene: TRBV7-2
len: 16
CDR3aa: CASSSLAGGPATGQFF
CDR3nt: TGTGCCAGCAGCAGCCTAGCGGGGGGACCTGCGACAGGGCAGTTCTTC

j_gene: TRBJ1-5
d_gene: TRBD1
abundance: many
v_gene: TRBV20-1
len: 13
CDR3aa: CSATDRGEPLQHF
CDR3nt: TGCAGTGCCACGGACAGGGGGGAGCCTCTCCAGCATTTT

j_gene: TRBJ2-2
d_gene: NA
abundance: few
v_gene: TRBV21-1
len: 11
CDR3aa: CASSKAGELFF
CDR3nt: TGTGCCAGCAGCAAGGCCGGGGAGCTGTTTTTT

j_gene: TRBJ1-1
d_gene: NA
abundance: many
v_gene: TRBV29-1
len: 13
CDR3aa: CSVVTTGGTEAFF
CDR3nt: TGCAGCGTTGTTACGACGGGGGGGACTGAAGCTTTCTTT

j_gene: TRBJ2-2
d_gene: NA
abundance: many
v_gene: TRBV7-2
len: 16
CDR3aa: CASSRVVGRGAGELFF
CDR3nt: TGTGCCAGCAGCCGGGTAGTTGGCAGGGGGGCCGGGGAGCTGTTTTTT

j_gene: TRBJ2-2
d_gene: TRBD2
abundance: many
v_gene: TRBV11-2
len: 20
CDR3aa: CASRQTSRLAGESNTGELFF
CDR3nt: TGTGCCAGCAGACAAACGTCCCGACTAGCGGGGGAATCGAACACCGGGGAGCTGTTTTTT